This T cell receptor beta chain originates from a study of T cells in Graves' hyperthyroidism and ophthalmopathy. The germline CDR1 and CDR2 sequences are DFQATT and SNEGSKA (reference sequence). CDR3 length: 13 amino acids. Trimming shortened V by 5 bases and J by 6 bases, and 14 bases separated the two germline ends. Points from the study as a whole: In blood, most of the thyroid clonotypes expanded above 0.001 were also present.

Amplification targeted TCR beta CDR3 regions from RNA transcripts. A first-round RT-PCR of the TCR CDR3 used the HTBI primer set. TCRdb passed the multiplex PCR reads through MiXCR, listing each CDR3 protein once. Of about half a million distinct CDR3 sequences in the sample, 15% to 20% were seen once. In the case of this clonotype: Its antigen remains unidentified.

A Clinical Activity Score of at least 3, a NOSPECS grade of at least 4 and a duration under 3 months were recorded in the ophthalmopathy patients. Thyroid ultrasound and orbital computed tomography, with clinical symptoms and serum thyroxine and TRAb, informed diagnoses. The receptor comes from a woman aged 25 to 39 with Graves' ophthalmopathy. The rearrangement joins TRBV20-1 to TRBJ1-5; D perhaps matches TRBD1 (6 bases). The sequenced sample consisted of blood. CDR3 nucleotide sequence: TGCAGTGCTGCTCAACAGGGACGTCAGCCCCAGCATTTT. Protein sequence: CSAAQQGRQPQHF.